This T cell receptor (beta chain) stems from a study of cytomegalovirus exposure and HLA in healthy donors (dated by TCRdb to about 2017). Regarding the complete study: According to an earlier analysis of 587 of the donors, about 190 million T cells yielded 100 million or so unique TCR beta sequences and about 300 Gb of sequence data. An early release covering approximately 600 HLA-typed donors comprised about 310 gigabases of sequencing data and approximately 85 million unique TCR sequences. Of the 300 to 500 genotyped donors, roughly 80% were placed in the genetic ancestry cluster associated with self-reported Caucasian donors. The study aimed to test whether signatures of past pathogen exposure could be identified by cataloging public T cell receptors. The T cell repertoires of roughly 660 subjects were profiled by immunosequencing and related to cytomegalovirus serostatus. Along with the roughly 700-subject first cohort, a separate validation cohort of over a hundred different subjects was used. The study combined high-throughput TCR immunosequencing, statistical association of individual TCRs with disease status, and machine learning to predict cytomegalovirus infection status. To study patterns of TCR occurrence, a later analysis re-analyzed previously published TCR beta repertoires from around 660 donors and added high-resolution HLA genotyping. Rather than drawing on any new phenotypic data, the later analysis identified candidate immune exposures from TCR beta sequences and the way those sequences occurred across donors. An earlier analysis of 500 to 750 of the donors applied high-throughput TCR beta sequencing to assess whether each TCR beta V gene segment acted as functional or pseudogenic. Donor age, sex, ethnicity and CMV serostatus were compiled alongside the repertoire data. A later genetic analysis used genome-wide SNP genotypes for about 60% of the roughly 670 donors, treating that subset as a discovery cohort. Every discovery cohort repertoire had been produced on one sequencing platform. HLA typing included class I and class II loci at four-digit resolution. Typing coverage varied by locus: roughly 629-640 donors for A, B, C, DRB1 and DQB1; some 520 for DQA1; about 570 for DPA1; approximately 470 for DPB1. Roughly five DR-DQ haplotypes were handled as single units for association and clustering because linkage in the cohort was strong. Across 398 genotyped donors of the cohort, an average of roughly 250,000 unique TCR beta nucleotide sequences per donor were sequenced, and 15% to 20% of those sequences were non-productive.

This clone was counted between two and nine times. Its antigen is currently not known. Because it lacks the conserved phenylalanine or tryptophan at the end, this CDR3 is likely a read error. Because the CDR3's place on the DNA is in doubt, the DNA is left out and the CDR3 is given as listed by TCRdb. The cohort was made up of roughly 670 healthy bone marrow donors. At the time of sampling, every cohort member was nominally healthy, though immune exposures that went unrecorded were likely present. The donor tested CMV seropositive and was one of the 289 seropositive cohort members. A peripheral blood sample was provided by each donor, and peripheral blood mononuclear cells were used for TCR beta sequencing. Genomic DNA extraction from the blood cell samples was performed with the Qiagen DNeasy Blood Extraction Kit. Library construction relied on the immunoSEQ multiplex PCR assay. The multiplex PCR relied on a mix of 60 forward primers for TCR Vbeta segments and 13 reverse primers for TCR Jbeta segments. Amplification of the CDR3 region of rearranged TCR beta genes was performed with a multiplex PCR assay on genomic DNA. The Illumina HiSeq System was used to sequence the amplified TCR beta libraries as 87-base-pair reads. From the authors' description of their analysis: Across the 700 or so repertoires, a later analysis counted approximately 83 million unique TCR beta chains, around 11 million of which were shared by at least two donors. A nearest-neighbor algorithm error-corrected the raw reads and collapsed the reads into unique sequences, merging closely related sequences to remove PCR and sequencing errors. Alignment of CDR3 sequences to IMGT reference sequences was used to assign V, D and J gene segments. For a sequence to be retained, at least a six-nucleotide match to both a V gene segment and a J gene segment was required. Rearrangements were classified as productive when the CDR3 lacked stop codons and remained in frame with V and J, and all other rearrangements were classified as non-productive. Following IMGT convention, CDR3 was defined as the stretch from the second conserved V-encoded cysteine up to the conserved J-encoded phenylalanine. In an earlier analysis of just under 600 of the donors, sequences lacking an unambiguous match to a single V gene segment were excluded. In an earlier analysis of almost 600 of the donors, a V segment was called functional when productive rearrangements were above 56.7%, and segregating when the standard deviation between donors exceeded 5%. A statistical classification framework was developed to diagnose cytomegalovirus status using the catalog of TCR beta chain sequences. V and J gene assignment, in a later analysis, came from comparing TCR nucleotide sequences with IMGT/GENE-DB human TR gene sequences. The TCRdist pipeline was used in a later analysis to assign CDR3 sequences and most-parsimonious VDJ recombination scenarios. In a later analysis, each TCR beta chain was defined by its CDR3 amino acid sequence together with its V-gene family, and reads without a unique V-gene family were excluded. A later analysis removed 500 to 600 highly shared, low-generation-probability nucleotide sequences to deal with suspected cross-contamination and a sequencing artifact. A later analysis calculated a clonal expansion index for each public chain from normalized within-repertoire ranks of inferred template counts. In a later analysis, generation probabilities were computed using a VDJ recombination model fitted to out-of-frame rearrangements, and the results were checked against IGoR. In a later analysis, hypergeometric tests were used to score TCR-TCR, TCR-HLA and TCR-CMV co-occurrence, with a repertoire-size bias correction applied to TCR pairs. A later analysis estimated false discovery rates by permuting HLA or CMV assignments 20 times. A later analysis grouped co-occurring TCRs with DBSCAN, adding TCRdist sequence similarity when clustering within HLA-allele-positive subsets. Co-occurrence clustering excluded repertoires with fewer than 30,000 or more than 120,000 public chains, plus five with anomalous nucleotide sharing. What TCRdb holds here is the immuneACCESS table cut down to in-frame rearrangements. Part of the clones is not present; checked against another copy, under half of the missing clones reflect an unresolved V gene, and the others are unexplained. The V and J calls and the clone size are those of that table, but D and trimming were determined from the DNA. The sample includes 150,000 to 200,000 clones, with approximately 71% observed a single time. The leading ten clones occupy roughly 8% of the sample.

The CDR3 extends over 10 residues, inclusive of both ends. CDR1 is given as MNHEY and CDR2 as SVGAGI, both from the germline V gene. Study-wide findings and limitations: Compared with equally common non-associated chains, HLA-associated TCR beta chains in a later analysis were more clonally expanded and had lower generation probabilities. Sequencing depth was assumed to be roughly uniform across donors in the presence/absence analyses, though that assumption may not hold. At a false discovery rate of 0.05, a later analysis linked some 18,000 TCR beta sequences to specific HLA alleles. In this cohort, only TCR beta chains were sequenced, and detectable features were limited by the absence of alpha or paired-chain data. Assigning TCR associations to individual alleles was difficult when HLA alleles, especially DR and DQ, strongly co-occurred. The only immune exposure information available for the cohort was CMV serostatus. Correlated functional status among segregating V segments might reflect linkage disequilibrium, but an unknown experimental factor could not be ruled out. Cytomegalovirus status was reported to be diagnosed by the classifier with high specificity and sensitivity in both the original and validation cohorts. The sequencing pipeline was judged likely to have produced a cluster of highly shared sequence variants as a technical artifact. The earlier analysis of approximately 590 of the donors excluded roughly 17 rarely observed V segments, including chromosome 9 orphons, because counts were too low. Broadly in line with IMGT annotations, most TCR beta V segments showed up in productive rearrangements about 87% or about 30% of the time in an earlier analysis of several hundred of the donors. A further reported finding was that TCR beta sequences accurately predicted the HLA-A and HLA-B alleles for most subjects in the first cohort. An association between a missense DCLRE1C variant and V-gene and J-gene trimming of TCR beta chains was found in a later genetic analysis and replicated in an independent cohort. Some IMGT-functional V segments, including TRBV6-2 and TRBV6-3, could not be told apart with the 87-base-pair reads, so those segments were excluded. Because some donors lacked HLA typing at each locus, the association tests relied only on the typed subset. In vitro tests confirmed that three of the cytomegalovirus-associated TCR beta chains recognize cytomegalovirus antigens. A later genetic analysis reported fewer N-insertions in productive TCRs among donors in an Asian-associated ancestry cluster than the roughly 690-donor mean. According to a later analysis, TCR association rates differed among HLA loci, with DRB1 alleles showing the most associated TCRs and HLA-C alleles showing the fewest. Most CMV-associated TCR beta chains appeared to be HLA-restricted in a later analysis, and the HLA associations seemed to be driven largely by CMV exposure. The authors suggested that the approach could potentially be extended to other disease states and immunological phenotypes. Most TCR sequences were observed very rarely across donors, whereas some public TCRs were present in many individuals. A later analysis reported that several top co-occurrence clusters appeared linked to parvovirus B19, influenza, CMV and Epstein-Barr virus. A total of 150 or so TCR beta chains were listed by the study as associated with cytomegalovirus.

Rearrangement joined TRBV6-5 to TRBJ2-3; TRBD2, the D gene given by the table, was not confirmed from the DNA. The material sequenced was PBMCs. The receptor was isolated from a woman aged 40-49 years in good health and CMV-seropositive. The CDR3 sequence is CASDPLESLA.